This TCR beta chain came from a study of blood T cell repertoires in COVID-19 (dated by TCRdb to the early 2020s). Context from the whole study: Collaborator samples came from the United States, Italy and Spain and covered acute and convalescent phases of COVID-19. Sample metadata almost always included a de-identified subject ID, COVID-19 status, age in years and sex. The samples were drawn from two sources: the first 160 participants of the ongoing ImmuneRACE study, and 1,254 subjects contributed by 6 global collaborators. The material from the prospective study consisted of cDNA or gDNA derived from T cells, B-cell-depleted T cells, or PBMCs. The repertoires were released in a freely available public database intended as a resource for research on the immune response to SARS-CoV-2. Where HLA class I and class II types were available, the types were taken from metadata supplied by the sample provider, not from assay-based typing. The dataset comprised deeply sampled blood TCRbeta repertoires from subjects exposed to, actively infected with, or recovered from COVID-19.

Whole blood was collected in K2EDTA tubes by collaborating institutions according to the institutions' own protocols. For TCRbeta analysis, collaborators shipped samples in one of three forms: frozen whole blood, isolated PBMCs, or DNA extracted from either of those sample types. TCRbeta CDR3 regions were amplified from genomic DNA using the immunoSEQ Assay, a bias-controlled multiplex PCR. In the original analysis: The number of nucleated cells in each sample was estimated by amplification of reference gene primers within the assay. Sequence reads were collapsed and filtered to measure the absolute abundance of every unique TCRbeta CDR3 rearrangement. For each sample, productive Simpson clonality was calculated as the square root of Simpson's diversity index across productive rearrangements. Entries here come from immuneACCESS through TCRdb and include only in-frame sequences with V and J called. Some clones fail to appear in such tables; in the studies checked, an unresolved V gene covers under half of the shortfall, and the cause of the remainder is unknown. The V and J calls and clone size come from that table; D and trimming were worked out from the DNA. The sample table shows 37,000 or so clones, and about 83% are seen once. The ten biggest clones cover 2% of the sample.

Note on this clone: Which antigen it targets is not known. It has no much larger one-base neighbor in the sample; base qualities were not kept.

The germline V gene (reference sequence) gives CDR1 as GTSNPN and CDR2 as SVGIG. The CDR3 covers 12 residues, taking in both the cysteine and the phenylalanine. Solely the CDR3 DNA is kept, with 36 bases framed from the first base. The paper's findings and limits, for the study overall: Clinical and demographic metadata were provided uncurated, with the amount varying by source and participant.

The source material was peripheral blood. This TCR came from a man in his sixties with active COVID-19. This chain joins TRBV30 to TRBJ1-1; TRBD1 lines up with 7 middle nucleotides. The CDR3 loop reads CARDRVDTEAFF. In nucleotide form, the sequence is TGTGCACGTGACAGGGTGGACACTGAAGCTTTCTTT.